This T cell receptor (beta chain) emerged from a study of cytomegalovirus exposure and HLA in healthy donors. V dropped 3 bases and J dropped 6 bases, with 22 bases sitting between them. Germline V gives CDR1 LNHDA, CDR2 SQIVND (reference sequence). This CDR3 has 17 residues. Primers included in the PCR were 60 Vbeta and 13 Jbeta primers. Method: immunoSEQ multiplex PCR; TCRdb's copy keeps in-frame clones and lacks some. The sample comprises 65,000 to 100,000 clones, roughly 80% of which are singletons, and 2% to 2.5% rests with the top ten. The sample was PBMCs. The source is a man aged 35-49 years in good health and CMV-seronegative. V is TRBV19 and J is TRBJ2-3; D possibly corresponds to TRBD2 (7 bases). The CDR3 region is CASSIGLGGAATDTQYF. CDR3 nucleotide sequence: TGTGCCAGTAGTATTGGCCTAGGGGGGGCGGCAACGGATACGCAGTATTTT.